The 10 T cell receptor beta chains below come from one sample, sequenced in a study of shared T cell receptors in the human thymus. Using immunoSEQ multiplex PCR, the repertoire was profiled, and TCRdb retains in-frame clones only, with some absent. Of some 760,000 clones in the sample, approximately 85% were seen once. These data were likewise used in another study, on human thymus T cells.

The sequenced material came from thymocytes. The receptors stem from a girl less than two years old with a congenital heart defect.

The V gene is TRBV6-4, the J gene TRBJ1-2, with 9 bases matching TRBD1. Germline lookup yields CDR1 MRHNA and CDR2 SNTAGT. The CDR3 has 16 residues. V trimming: 5 bases; J trimming: 3 bases; junction bases outside the gene matches: 10. The CDR3 coding sequence is TGTGCCAGCAGTCCCGGGACAGGGACCCCCGACTATGGCTACACCTTC. Translating it yields CASSPGTGTPDYGYTF.

The chain joins TRBV29-1 to TRBJ1-3; D uncertain. Germline values: CDR1 SQVTM, CDR2 ANQGSEA. The ends were cut back, 1 base at V and 4 bases at J, with 5 bases in the middle. The CDR3 runs 12 residues. DNA of the CDR3: TGCAGCGTTGAAGTACTAGGAAACACCATATATTTT. Its translation: CSVEVLGNTIYF.

The genes are TRBV28 and TRBJ1-6, with 8 bases lining up with TRBD1. V lost 6 bases to trimming and J lost 6 bases; unmatched junction nucleotides: 16. Germline-derived CDR1 and CDR2 are MDHEN and SYDVKM. This CDR3 comprises 18 residues. The CDR3 reads CASSRDRGFPVFNSPLHF. The CDR3 DNA follows: TGTGCCAGCAGCCGTGACAGGGGTTTCCCCGTTTTTAATTCACCCCTCCACTTT.

V usage is TRBV14 and J usage is TRBJ1-2; D gene unclear. The CDR3 sequence is 12 residues long. Trimming cost V 4 bases and J 5 bases, with 8 bases left between them. Germline V gene sequence: CDR1 SGHDN, CDR2 FVKESK. DNA of the CDR3: TGTGCCAGCAGCCCCTATGAGTATGGCTACACCTTC. Protein sequence: CASSPYEYGYTF.

The V and J genes are TRBV27 and TRBJ1-1, with D perhaps TRBD1 (5 bases). Trimming pared 5 bases from V and 4 bases from J, leaving 17 bases between. Germline V lookup: CDR1 MNHEY, CDR2 SMNVEV (reference sequence). The CDR3 has 15 amino acids. The CDR3 DNA reads as TGTGCCAGCAGTCCCGTCGGGGGGGGAGTCACTGAAGCTTTCTTT. It specifies CASSPVGGGVTEAFF.

The chain links TRBV14 to TRBJ2-5; D is possibly TRBD2 (5 bases). The CDR3 runs 13 residues. Germline CDR1 reads SGHDN; CDR2 reads FVKESK. V was clipped by 1 base and J by 4 bases, with 7 bases between them. This CDR3 is CASSQGGRETQYF. In DNA, the CDR3 is TGTGCCAGCAGCCAAGGCGGGCGAGAGACCCAGTACTTC.

This chain joins TRBV6-5 and TRBJ1-2, with a weak D call TRBD1 (5 bases). The length of the CDR3 is 15 residues. The germline V gene encodes CDR1 MNHEY and CDR2 SVGAGI. Between the trimmed V and J ends, which lost 4 bases and 8 bases, there was a span of 20 bases. The CDR3 region is CASSFDRSGRCGYTF. CDR3 nucleotides: TGTGCCAGCAGTTTTGATCGGTCAGGGCGGTGCGGCTACACCTTC.

The J gene is TRBJ2-3, the V gene TRBV5-4; 9 nucleotides align to TRBD2. The CDR3 has 13 residues. V lost 6 bases to trimming and J lost 6 bases; unmatched junction nucleotides: 5. The germline V gene has CDR1 SGHNT and CDR2 YYREEE (reference sequence). The CDR3 sequence: CASNSGGWDTQYF. CDR3 nucleotides: TGTGCCAGCAATAGCGGGGGTTGGGATACGCAGTATTTT.

This clone was detected once. V usage is TRBV2 and J usage is TRBJ2-7; D call uncertain. CDR3 length equals 14 residues. V was clipped by 3 bases and J by 2 bases, with 11 bases between them. From germline, CDR1 is SNHLY and CDR2 FYNNEI. The CDR3 loop reads CASSDAVPPYEQYF. The DNA for the CDR3 is TGTGCCAGCAGTGATGCAGTCCCCCCCTACGAGCAGTACTTC.

The rearrangement joins TRBV9 to TRBJ2-1; 8 bases map to TRBD1. Per germline, CDR1 SGDLS and CDR2 YYNGEE. CDR3 length: 14 residues. V dropped 4 bases and J dropped 12; count of bases not matched to a gene: 12. The CDR3 DNA reads as TGTGCCAGCAGCCCGACACTACCCGACAGGGGGCAGTTCTTC. It translates to CASSPTLPDRGQFF. Looking up the rest from reference TRBV9 and TRBJ2-1 gives the full variable domain: DSGVTQTPKHLITATGQRVTLRCSPRSGDLSVYWYQQSLDQGLQFLIQYYNGEERAKGNILERFSAQQFPDLHSELNLSSLELGDSALYFCASSPTLPDRGQFFGPGTRLTVL.